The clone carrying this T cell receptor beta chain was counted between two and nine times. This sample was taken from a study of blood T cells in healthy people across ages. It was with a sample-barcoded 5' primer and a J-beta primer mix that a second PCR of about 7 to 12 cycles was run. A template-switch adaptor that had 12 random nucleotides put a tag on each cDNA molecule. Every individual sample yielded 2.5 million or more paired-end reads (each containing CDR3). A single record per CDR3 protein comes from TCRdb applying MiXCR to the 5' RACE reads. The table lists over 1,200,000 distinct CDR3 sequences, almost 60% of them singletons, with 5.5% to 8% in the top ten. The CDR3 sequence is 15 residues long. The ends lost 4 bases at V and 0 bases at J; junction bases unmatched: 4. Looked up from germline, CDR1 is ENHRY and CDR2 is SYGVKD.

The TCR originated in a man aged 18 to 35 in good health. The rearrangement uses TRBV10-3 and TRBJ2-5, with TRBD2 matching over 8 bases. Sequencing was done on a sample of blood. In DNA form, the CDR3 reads TGTGCCATCAGTGCTCAAGCGGGGGACCAAGAGACCCAGTACTTC. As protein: CAISAQAGDQETQYF.